The rows below give T cell receptor beta chains drawn from one sample of a study of shared clonotypes between healthy human individuals. Sequencing was performed with immunoSEQ multiplex PCR; in TCRdb, only in-frame clones are kept and a portion is missing. The table has approximately 1.9 million clones, about 94% seen once. Sequencing input: naive CD8+ T cells from PBMCs. These receptors came from a man aged 18 to 30 in good health. Some clones in this sample may be carry-over from other donors' samples. CDR3s include the opening cysteine and the closing phenylalanine or tryptophan. A D gene is named only where the DNA matches it firmly. Size tells how often a clone was seen (once, few, many) or the class of an expanded clone, and some rows leave it out.

v_gene	d_gene	abundance	j_gene	CDR3aa
TRBV9	.	.	TRBJ2-3	CASSPARSDTQYF
TRBV6-1	TRBD1	.	TRBJ2-7	CASSGVPGQGSEQYF
TRBV11-2	.	.	.	CASSLTGGGYEQYF
TRBV27	.	.	TRBJ2-7	CASSRIRDDPWEQYF
TRBV14	TRBD2	.	TRBJ2-3	CASRRPLADPTDTQYF
TRBV4-1	TRBD1	.	TRBJ2-5	CASSHPGTARETQYF
TRBV5-1	.	.	TRBJ2-1	CASSLLGESSYNEQFF
TRBV27	TRBD1	.	TRBJ2-7	CASGDREPYEQYF
TRBV9	TRBD1	few	TRBJ1-2	CASRKDREVYGYTF
TRBV19	.	.	TRBJ2-3	CASSTRVTDTQYF
TRBV6-5	.	.	TRBJ2-3	CASSYILSTDTQYF
TRBV4-1	.	.	TRBJ1-6	CASSQMRSSYNSPLHF
TRBV9	TRBD2	.	TRBJ2-7	CASSVAAGGGYEQYF
TRBV28	TRBD1	.	TRBJ1-5	CASTTTGSGSPQHF
TRBV27	TRBD2	.	TRBJ2-2	CASSLINIAGGPKGGELFF
TRBV4-1	TRBD1	.	TRBJ2-3	CASSQVPGQRTDTQYF
TRBV14	.	.	TRBJ2-1	CASSLGPYNEQFF
TRBV7-8	TRBD2	.	TRBJ2-7	CASSTRKGSGSLHEQYF
TRBV28	.	.	TRBJ2-7	CASSLVATRETSYEQYF
TRBV7-2	.	.	TRBJ2-5	CASSPRGGGETQYF
TRBV6-5	.	.	TRBJ1-1	CASRSGENTEAFF
TRBV4-2	TRBD1	.	TRBJ1-1	CASSQQGTVTIMGTEAFF
TRBV15	.	.	TRBJ2-1	CATSRGLYNEQFF
TRBV11-2	TRBD1	.	TRBJ2-1	CASSPTGFSYNEQFF
TRBV9	TRBD2	.	TRBJ2-3	CASSFSGAADTQYF
TRBV29-1	.	.	TRBJ2-5	CSVLGVQETQYF
TRBV10-3	TRBD1	.	TRBJ2-7	CAISLDRGYEQYF
TRBV28	.	.	TRBJ2-7	CASSPHPQEQYF
TRBV28	TRBD1	.	TRBJ1-2	CASSPNYRDREVFRDYGYTF
TRBV28	.	once	TRBJ2-5	CASSLWALLKETQYF
TRBV13	TRBD2	.	TRBJ2-2	CASSHPGTGGGTGELFF
TRBV7-9	.	.	TRBJ1-5	CASSAPMSGPFDQPQHF
TRBV9	TRBD2	.	TRBJ2-1	CASSVPSGEGQFF
TRBV29-1	TRBD2	.	TRBJ2-1	CSVEDPGLAGYNEQFF
TRBV28	.	once	TRBJ2-6	CASRRNSRLSGANVLTF
TRBV9	TRBD2	.	TRBJ2-1	CASSASGNYNEQFF
TRBV2	.	.	TRBJ2-7	CASSERLAPTEQYF
TRBV28	.	.	TRBJ2-6	CASSTQLSGANVLTF
TRBV10-3	.	.	TRBJ2-5	CAISDGVQDYLMGETQYF
TRBV13	.	once	TRBJ2-7	CASSARLRSGGLYEQYF
TRBV2	.	.	TRBJ1-2	CASSEGGSSANYGYTF
TRBV19	TRBD1	.	TRBJ2-1	CASSIRDRGFHEQFF
TRBV4-3	TRBD1	.	TRBJ2-1	CASSRSPGTENEQFF
TRBV12-5	TRBD2	.	TRBJ2-2	CASGWSGRAGELFF
TRBV27	.	.	TRBJ1-4	CASSLKSKNEKLFF
TRBV10-2	.	.	TRBJ2-1	CASRTYNEQFF
TRBV27	TRBD2	once	TRBJ2-7	CASSPTGRREGSEQYF
TRBV5-1	TRBD1	.	TRBJ2-7	CASSSGQVYEQYF
TRBV11-2	.	.	TRBJ2-1	CASSLLGGESYNEQFF
TRBV7-8	.	.	TRBJ2-1	CASSRTAGEQFF
TRBV27	.	few	TRBJ2-3	CASSLADTQYF
TRBV27	.	once	TRBJ2-7	CASSPGTPEQYF
TRBV11-2	.	.	TRBJ1-1	CASSLGAGGGTEAFF
TRBV6-5	.	.	TRBJ2-5	CASSWKDGEETQYF